The clone carrying this T cell receptor (beta chain) occurred a few times. Distinct nucleotide sequences in the sample also encode this CDR3. Naive CD8 populations comprised CD45RO-negative cells positively selected for CCR7, excluding terminally differentiated effector memory CD45RA+ cells. The repertoire was sequenced with immunoSEQ multiplex PCR; TCRdb's copy has only in-frame clones and lacks some. This sample has around 2,000,000 clones, with about 95% found just once. The data stem from a study of shared clonotypes between healthy human individuals. V lost 0 bases and J lost 2, with 7 bases in between. The CDR3 runs to 14 residues. Per germline, CDR1 MGHRA and CDR2 YSYEKL.

This clonotype was sampled from a man between 18 and 29 years old in good health. The V and J genes are TRBV4-1 and TRBJ2-5; D is unresolved. The sequenced material came from naive CD8+ T cells sorted from blood. CDR3 coding DNA: TGCGCCAGCAGCCAAGAAGGCCTTCAAGAGACCCAGTACTTC. Amino acid sequence: CASSQEGLQETQYF.